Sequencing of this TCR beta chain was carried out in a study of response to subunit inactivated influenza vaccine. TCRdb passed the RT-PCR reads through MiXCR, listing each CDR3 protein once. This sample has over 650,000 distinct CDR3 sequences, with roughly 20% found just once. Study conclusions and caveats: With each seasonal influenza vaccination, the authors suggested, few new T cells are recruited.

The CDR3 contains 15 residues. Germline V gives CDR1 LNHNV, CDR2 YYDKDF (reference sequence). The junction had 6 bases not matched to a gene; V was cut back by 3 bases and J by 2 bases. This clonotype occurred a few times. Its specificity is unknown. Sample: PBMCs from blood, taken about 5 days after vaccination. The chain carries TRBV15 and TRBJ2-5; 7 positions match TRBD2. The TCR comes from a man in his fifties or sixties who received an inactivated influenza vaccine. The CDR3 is CATSRDRTRQETQYF. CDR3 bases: TGTGCCACCAGCAGGGATCGGACTAGGCAAGAGACCCAGTACTTC.